This TCR beta chain stems from a study of shared clonotypes between healthy human individuals. Naivety among CD8 cells was defined by CD45RO negativity and positive CCR7 selection, thereby excluding terminally differentiated effector memory CD45RA+ cells. Trimming removed 0 bases from V and 2 bases from J, with 8 bases in between. The CDR3 spans 14 residues. Germline lookup yields CDR1 MGHRA and CDR2 YSYEKL. The protocol was immunoSEQ multiplex PCR, while the TCRdb copy is restricted to in-frame clones and leaves out a portion. The repertoire holds some 1,900,000 clones, with around 96% as singletons. Broader study findings: Investigators collected only blood, and repertoires in tissues likely differ.

About this clone: Its specificity is not known.

The gene calls are TRBV4-1 and TRBJ2-7, with no clear D. Material for sequencing was naive CD8+ T cells sorted from blood. The receptor comes from a man aged 18 to 30 in good health. The CDR3 is CASSQEWQAYEQYF. The CDR3 DNA reads as TGCGCCAGCAGCCAAGAATGGCAGGCCTACGAGCAGTACTTC.